This T cell receptor beta chain was captured by sequencing in a study of blood T cell repertoires in COVID-19. Background on the study: Both acute and convalescent COVID-19 samples were obtained from the United States, Italy and Spain. Sources were T cells, B-cell-depleted T cells, or PBMCs; the material itself was cDNA or gDNA.

Individuals aged about 18 to 89 years were recruited from about two dozen US areas. In assigning cohorts, the study relied on participant-reported clinical history. This CDR3 has 12 residues. CDR1 is LGHDT and CDR2 is YNNKEL in the germline V gene (reference sequence). The V end lost 3 bases, the J end lost 10 bases, and 12 bases lay between the germline ends. Repertoires were generated with immunoSEQ multiplex PCR, while TCRdb's copy carries only in-frame clones and drops some. Among about 280,000 clones listed, 85% were seen once. The receptor's source is a woman aged 50 to 60 who had recovered from COVID-19. What was sequenced was PBMCs or T cells enriched from blood (not recorded which). The rearrangement links TRBV3-1 (or the pseudogene TRBV3-2) to TRBJ2-5; no clear D gene. Here the CDR3 DNA reads TGTGCCAGCAGCCAGATAGAGGCAAACCAGTACTTC. Encoded protein: CASSQIEANQYF.